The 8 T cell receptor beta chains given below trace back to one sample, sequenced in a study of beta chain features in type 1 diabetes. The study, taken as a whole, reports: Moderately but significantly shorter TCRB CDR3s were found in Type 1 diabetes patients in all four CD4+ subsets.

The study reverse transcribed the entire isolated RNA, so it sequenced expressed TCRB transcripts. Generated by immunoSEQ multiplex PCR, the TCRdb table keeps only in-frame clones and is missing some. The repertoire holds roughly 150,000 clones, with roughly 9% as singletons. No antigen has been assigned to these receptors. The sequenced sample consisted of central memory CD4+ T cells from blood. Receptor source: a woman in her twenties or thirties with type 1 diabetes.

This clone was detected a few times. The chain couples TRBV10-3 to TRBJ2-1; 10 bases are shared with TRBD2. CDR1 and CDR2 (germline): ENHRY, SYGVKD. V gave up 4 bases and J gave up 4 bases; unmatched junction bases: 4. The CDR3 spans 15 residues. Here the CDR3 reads CAISGETSGYNEQFF. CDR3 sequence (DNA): TGTGCCATCAGTGGGGAGACTAGCGGGTACAATGAGCAGTTCTTC.

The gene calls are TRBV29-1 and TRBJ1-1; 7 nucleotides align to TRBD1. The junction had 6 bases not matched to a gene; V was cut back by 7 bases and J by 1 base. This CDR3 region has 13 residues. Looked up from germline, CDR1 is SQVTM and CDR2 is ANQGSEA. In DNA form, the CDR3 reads TGCAGCGCCGGTTGGACAGGGAACACTGAAGCTTTCTTT. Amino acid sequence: CSAGWTGNTEAFF.

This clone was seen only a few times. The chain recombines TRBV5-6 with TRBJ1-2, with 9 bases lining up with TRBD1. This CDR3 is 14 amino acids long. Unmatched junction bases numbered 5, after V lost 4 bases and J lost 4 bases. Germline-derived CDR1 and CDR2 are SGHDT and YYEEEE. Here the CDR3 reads CASSPDRGGYGYTF. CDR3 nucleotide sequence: TGTGCCAGCAGCCCGGACAGGGGAGGCTATGGCTACACCTTC.

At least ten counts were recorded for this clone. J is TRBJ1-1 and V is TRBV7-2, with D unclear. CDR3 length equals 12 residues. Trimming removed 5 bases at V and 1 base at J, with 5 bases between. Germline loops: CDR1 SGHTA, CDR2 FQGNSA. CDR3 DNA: TGTGCCAGCAGCCAAGCGAACACTGAAGCTTTCTTT. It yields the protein CASSQANTEAFF. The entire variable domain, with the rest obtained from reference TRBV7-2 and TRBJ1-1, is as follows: GAGVSQSPSNKVTEKGKDVELRCDPISGHTALYWYRQSLGQGLEFLIYFQGNSAPDKSGLPSDRFSAERTGGSVSTLTIQRTQQEDSAVYLCASSQANTEAFFGQGTRLTVV.

DNA for the CDR3: TGTGCCAGCAGTCTCGGGACAGCTCCAGCCTATGGCTACACCTTC. Its protein product is CASSLGTAPAYGYTF. V and J are TRBV28 and TRBJ1-2, with TRBD1 identical over 7 bases. CDR3 size: 15 residues. V was pared by 5 bases and J by 4 bases, with 10 bases of the junction left unmatched. CDR1 and CDR2 from the germline V gene are MDHEN and SYDVKM.

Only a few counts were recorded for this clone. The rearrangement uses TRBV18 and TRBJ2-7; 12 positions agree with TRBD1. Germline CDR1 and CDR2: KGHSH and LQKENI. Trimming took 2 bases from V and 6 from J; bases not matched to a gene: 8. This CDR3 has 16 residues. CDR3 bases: TGTGCCAGCTCACCAAGTCTGGGACAGGGGGCGATCGAGCAGTACTTC. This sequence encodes CASSPSLGQGAIEQYF.

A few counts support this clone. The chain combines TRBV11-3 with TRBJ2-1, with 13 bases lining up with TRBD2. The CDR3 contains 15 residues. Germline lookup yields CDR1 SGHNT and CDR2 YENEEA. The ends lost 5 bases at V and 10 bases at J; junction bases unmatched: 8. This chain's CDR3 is CASSTVTSGRLEQFF. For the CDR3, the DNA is TGTGCCAGCAGCACCGTGACTAGCGGGAGGCTAGAGCAGTTCTTC.

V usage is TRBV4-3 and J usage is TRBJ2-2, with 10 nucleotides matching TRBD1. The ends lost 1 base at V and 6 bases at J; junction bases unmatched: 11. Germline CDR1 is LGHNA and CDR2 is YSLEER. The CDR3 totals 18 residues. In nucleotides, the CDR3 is TGCGCCAGCAGCCAAGGGGCGGACAGGGGGACAAGAGCCGGGGAGCTGTTTTTT. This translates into CASSQGADRGTRAGELFF.